This T cell receptor (beta chain) was recovered during a study of shared clonotypes between healthy human individuals. Study findings and constraints: The study found lower generation probabilities in non-shared clonotypes than in those shared by all four donors.

The germline V gene encodes CDR1 SGDLS and CDR2 YYNGEE. The CDR3 has 16 amino acids. V lost 0 bases to trimming and J lost 6 bases; unmatched junction nucleotides: 5. Concerning this clone: The antigen is undetermined.

Researchers ran the assay at a deep level. Using immunoSEQ multiplex PCR, the repertoire was profiled, and TCRdb retains in-frame clones only, with some absent. The sample has about 2.2 million clones, 90% to 95% seen once. CD45RO-negative CD8 cells positively selected for CCR7 made up the naive population, which excluded terminally differentiated effector memory CD45RA+ cells. This sequence was found in a man younger than 35 in good health. Some clones in this sample may be carry-over from other donors' samples. The chain combines TRBV9 with TRBJ2-7, with TRBD2 matching over 14 bases. The source material was naive CD8+ T cells from PBMCs. The CDR3 DNA follows: TGTGCCAGCAGCGTAGCTCAGGGACTAGCGGGAGCCGAGCAGTACTTC. The encoded protein is CASSVAQGLAGAEQYF.